This TCR beta chain is drawn from a study of T cell repertoires in cytomegalovirus infection. Overall study context: From public TCR beta signatures came an indication of both CMV infection and matching HLA type.

General study points: Summed frequency of public TCR beta families distinguished CMV carriers with the relevant HLA.

TCRdb analysed the reads with MiXCR anew, one entry per CDR3 protein. This sample yields about 130,000 distinct CDR3 sequences, of which about 24% are seen a single time; 34% belongs to the top ten. At least ten counts were recorded for this clonotype. Its specificity is unknown. This receptor was obtained from a human donor in good health (CMV status not recorded). Some clones in this sample may be carry-over from other donors' samples. Specimen: PBMCs, sequenced either directly or after in vitro stimulation (not recorded which).

CDR3 amino acids: CASSQRGQGKGSEQYF. In DNA, the CDR3 is TGTGCCAGCAGCCAACGGGGACAGGGGAAGGGTAGCGAGCAGTACTTC. V and J are TRBV7-9 and TRBJ2-7, with TRBD1 matching 10 bases. This CDR3 is built from 16 residues. Germline V lookup: CDR1 SEHNR, CDR2 FQNEAQ (reference sequence). V gave up 5 bases and J gave up 6 bases; unmatched junction bases: 13.